This T cell receptor (beta chain) was observed in a study of graft-versus-host responses after intestinal transplantation. On the study more broadly: Anti-thymocyte globulin induction, then tacrolimus and steroids for about three years, went to all recipients.

CDR3 length equals 15 residues. Germline-derived CDR1 and CDR2 are MDHEN and SYDVKM. V lost 1 base and J 4 bases, leaving 13 bases between the germline ends. The researchers put 200,000 CFSE-labeled responder cells into plates with 200,000 irradiated, violet-dye-labeled stimulator cells. Data came from immunoSEQ multiplex PCR; TCRdb stores just in-frame clones and leaves some out. The sample lists 9,500 to 15,000 clones; 35% were seen once. V gene TRBV28 combines with J gene TRBJ2-5, with D tentatively TRBD2 (5 bases). This TCR came from a human patient who received an intestinal transplant. The sample in question was alloreactive CD8+ T cells from a mixed lymphocyte reaction culture, obtained before intestinal transplant. Subset in this sample: CFSE-low proliferating T cells sorted from approximately six-day pre-transplant mixed lymphocyte reaction (GvH or HvG direction). The CDR3 loop reads CASSLFGSWVETQYF. The CDR3 DNA sequence: TGTGCCAGCAGTTTATTTGGGAGCTGGGTAGAGACCCAGTACTTC.